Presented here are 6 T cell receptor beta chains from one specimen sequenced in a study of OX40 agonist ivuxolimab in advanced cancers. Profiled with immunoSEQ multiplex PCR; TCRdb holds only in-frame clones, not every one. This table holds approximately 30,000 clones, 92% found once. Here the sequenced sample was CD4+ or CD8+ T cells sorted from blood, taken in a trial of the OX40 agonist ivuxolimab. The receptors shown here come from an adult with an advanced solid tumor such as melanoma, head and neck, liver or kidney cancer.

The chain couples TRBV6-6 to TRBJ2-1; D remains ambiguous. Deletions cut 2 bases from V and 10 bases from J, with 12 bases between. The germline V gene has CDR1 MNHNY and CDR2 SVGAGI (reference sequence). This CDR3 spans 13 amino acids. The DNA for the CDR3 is TGTGCCAGCAGTTACCAACCGGTCGACGAGCAGTTCTTC. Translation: CASSYQPVDEQFF.

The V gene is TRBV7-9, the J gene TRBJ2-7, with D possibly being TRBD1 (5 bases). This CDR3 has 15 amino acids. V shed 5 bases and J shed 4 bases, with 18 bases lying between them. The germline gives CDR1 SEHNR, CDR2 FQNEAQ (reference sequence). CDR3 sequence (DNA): TGTGCCAGCAGCCCTCCGTGGGGCGGCCAATACGAGCAGTACTTC. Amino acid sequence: CASSPPWGGQYEQYF.

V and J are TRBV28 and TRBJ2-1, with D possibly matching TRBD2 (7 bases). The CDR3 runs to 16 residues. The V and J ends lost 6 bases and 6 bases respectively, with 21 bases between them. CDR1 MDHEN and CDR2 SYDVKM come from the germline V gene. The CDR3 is CASRPAYREGPNEQFF. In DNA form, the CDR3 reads TGTGCCAGCAGGCCTGCTTACAGGGAGGGACCCAATGAGCAGTTCTTC.

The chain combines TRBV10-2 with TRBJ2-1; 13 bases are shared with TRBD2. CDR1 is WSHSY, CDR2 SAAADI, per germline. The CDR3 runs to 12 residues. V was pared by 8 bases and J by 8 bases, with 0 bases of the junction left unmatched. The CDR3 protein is CASGLAGDEQFF. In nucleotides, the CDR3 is TGCGCCAGCGGACTAGCGGGAGATGAGCAGTTCTTC.

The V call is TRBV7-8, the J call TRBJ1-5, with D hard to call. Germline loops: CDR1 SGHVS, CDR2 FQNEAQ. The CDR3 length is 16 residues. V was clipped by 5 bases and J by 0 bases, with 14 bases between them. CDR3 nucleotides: TGTGCCAGCAGCGCCCCGGCGGGTTATAGCAATCAGCCCCAGCATTTT. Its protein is CASSAPAGYSNQPQHF.

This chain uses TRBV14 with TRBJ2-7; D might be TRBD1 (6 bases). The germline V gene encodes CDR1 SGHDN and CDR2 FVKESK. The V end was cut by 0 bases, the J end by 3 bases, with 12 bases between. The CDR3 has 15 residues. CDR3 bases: TGTGCCAGCAGCCAAGAGGGGGCGGGTATCTACGAGCAGTACTTC. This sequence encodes CASSQEGAGIYEQYF.